Presented here are 15 T cell receptor beta chains from one specimen sequenced in a study of blood T cell repertoires in COVID-19. Some clones are missing from TCRdb's copy, which holds only in-frame ones; the method was immunoSEQ multiplex PCR. The sample gives approximately 97,000 clones, approximately 78% of which show up once; 9.5% to 10% is in the top ten. The sample consisted of peripheral blood. All receptors come from a man in his sixties with active or convalescent COVID-19.

The rearrangement links TRBV5-8 to TRBJ2-7, with a weak D call TRBD2 (5 bases). Trimming stripped 9 bases from V and 2 bases from J, with 24 bases between. Germline V lookup: CDR1 SGHTS, CDR2 YDEGEE. The CDR3 has 16 amino acids. The chain's CDR3 is CATVPLPRVVTYEQYF. The CDR3 nucleotides read TGTGCCACCGTGCCCTTACCGAGGGTGGTAACCTACGAGCAGTACTTC. Looking up the rest from reference TRBV5-8 and TRBJ2-7 gives the full variable domain: EAGVTQSPTHLIKTRGQQATLRCSPISGHTSVYWYQQALGLGLQFLLWYDEGEERNRGNFPPRFSGRQFPNYSSELNVNALELEDSALYLCATVPLPRVVTYEQYFGPGTRLTVT.

The chain is built from TRBV28 and TRBJ2-2; 8 nucleotides align to TRBD1. This CDR3 is built from 15 residues. Trimming took 5 bases from V and 5 from J; bases not matched to a gene: 7. Germline V gene sequence: CDR1 MDHEN, CDR2 SYDVKM. The CDR3 sequence: CASSQGRGRTGELFF. CDR3 nucleotides: TGTGCCAGCAGTCAGGGCAGGGGGCGAACCGGGGAGCTGTTTTTT.

The chain couples TRBV7-9 to TRBJ2-3; D is perhaps TRBD1 (5 bases). With 1 base removed from V and 5 bases from J, the gap between germline ends came to 13 bases. The CDR3 contains 15 residues. Germline values: CDR1 SEHNR, CDR2 FQNEAQ (reference sequence). The CDR3 loop reads CASSLVGAVKDTQYF. The CDR3 DNA sequence: TGTGCCAGCAGCTTAGTTGGGGCTGTAAAAGATACGCAGTATTTT.

The V gene is TRBV7-9, the J gene TRBJ2-1, with 11 bases identical to TRBD2. V lost 0 bases to trimming and J lost 8 bases; unmatched junction nucleotides: 9. CDR1 and CDR2 from the germline V gene are SEHNR and FQNEAQ (reference sequence). The CDR3 has 17 amino acids. The CDR3 loop reads CASSLAQTSGNFYEQFF. The CDR3 region has the DNA TGTGCCAGCAGCTTAGCCCAGACTAGCGGGAATTTTTATGAGCAGTTCTTC.

This chain uses TRBV6-5 with TRBJ1-1; D unclear. Trimming removed 4 bases at V and 2 bases at J, with 8 bases between. The CDR3 extends over 13 amino acids. The germline V gene encodes CDR1 MNHEY and CDR2 SVGAGI. The CDR3 DNA follows: TGTGCCAGCAGTTCCCCGAGAAACACTGAAGCTTTCTTT. Translating gives CASSSPRNTEAFF.

The genes are TRBV27 and TRBJ2-3; 8 positions match TRBD2. Per the germline V gene, CDR1 is MNHEY and CDR2 is SMNVEV (reference sequence). CDR3 size: 15 residues. Trimming at V came to 8 bases and at J to 3 bases, leaving 10 bases not matched to a gene. CDR3 sequence reads: CASARREVGTDTQYF. CDR3 bases: TGTGCCAGCGCTCGGCGGGAGGTCGGAACAGATACGCAGTATTTT.

The rearrangement uses TRBV27 and TRBJ2-1; 13 positions agree with TRBD2. Germline V CDR1 and CDR2: MNHEY, SMNVEV (reference sequence). Trimming took 4 bases from V and 3 from J; bases not matched to a gene: 6. The CDR3 totals 17 residues. The CDR3 region is CASSWGTSGKIYNEQFF. CDR3 nucleotides: TGTGCCAGCAGTTGGGGGACTAGCGGGAAGATCTACAATGAGCAGTTCTTC.

The V call is TRBV4-3, the J call TRBJ1-6; D is undetermined. V lost 0 bases and J 6 bases, leaving 9 bases between the germline ends. This CDR3 is 15 amino acids long. Per germline, CDR1 LGHNA and CDR2 YSLEER. The chain's CDR3 is CASSQEMGSNSPLHF. In DNA, the CDR3 is TGCGCCAGCAGCCAAGAAATGGGCAGTAATTCACCCCTCCACTTT.

This clone was counted a single time. V and J are TRBV5-1 and TRBJ1-4, with TRBD1 identical over 10 bases. Germline lookup yields CDR1 SGHRS and CDR2 YFSETQ. Trimming at V came to 4 bases and at J to 7 bases, leaving 7 bases not matched to a gene. This CDR3 region has 15 residues. This CDR3 reads CASSGSGTGVEKLFF. The CDR3 DNA reads as TGCGCCAGCAGCGGATCCGGGACAGGGGTTGAAAAACTGTTTTTT.

V and J are TRBV28 and TRBJ1-1, with 8 nucleotides matching TRBD1. CDR1 is MDHEN, CDR2 SYDVKM, per germline. Losses at the gene ends were 6 bases for V and 4 bases for J; bases not matched to a gene: 13. There are 16 residues in the CDR3. The CDR3 bases are TGTGCCAGCAGACAATTGACAGGGGCAGTCAGCACTGAAGCTTTCTTT. This translates into CASRQLTGAVSTEAFF.

The chain combines TRBV7-6 with TRBJ2-7, with TRBD2 identical over 13 bases. This CDR3 has 15 amino acids. V dropped 5 bases and J dropped 2; count of bases not matched to a gene: 3. In germline, CDR1 is SGHVS, CDR2 FNYEAQ. CDR3 sequence reads: CASSQGLAGPYEQYF. As DNA, the CDR3 is TGTGCCAGCAGCCAGGGACTAGCGGGGCCCTACGAGCAGTACTTC.

CDR3 coding DNA: TGTGCCAGCAGTTTATGGACTAGCGGGAGTTACGAGCAGTACTTC. It encodes CASSLWTSGSYEQYF. The chain uses TRBV27 and TRBJ2-7, with 13 positions matching TRBD2. V gave up 1 base and J gave up 4 bases; unmatched junction bases: 1. The CDR3 spans 15 residues. Germline CDR1 MNHEY, CDR2 SMNVEV (reference sequence).

This chain joins TRBV7-9 and TRBJ2-3, with 8 positions matching TRBD2. Germline values: CDR1 SEHNR, CDR2 FQNEAQ (reference sequence). CDR3 size: 16 residues. V lost 5 bases, J lost 3 bases, and 10 bases stayed unmatched. In DNA, the CDR3 is TGTGCCAGCAGCCCGTTTTTGGCGGGAGGAACAGATACGCAGTATTTT. This sequence encodes CASSPFLAGGTDTQYF.

This chain connects TRBV5-1 to TRBJ2-5, with a weak D call TRBD1 (6 bases). The V and J ends lost 6 bases and 2 bases respectively, with 17 bases between them. CDR3 size: 15 residues. Germline loops: CDR1 SGHRS, CDR2 YFSETQ. Here the CDR3 DNA reads TGCGCCAGCAAAAGGGCAGGGGATTTTCAAGAGACCCAGTACTTC. Amino acids: CASKRAGDFQETQYF.

The V gene is TRBV7-3, the J gene TRBJ1-2; a weak D match, TRBD1 (6 bases). CDR3 length equals 14 residues. Trimming pared 0 bases from V and 8 bases from J, leaving 13 bases between. CDR1 is SGHTA and CDR2 is FQGTGA in the germline V gene. CDR3 DNA: TGTGCCAGCAGCTTAACCCAGGGGACCCTCGGCTACACCTTC. This sequence encodes CASSLTQGTLGYTF.